Included here is one T cell receptor (beta chain) sequence, with context. RNA amounts of 0.5 to 1 ug underwent reverse transcription with random hexamers. TCRdb reprocessed the immunoSEQ multiplex PCR reads with MiXCR, giving one entry per CDR3 protein. In the table there are about 400,000 distinct CDR3 sequences, 75% to 90% of which are singletons. The germline V gene encodes CDR1 LNHDA and CDR2 SQIVND (reference sequence). The CDR3 runs 14 residues. Germline trimming cut 1 base from V and 14 bases from J; bases unmatched to any gene: 12. Included as multiple sclerosis controls were treatment-naive patients who had stable or active relapsing-remitting disease. This sample was included in a study of CD8 T cells in Susac syndrome.

The material sequenced was CD8+ T cells from PBMCs. The chain combines TRBV19 with TRBJ1-1, with TRBD1 identical over 8 bases. The origin of this receptor is a human donor with multiple sclerosis. DNA for the CDR3: TGTGCCAGTAGTATAGGTGAGACAGGGGCCCCGAGCTTCTTT. Translating it yields CASSIGETGAPSFF.